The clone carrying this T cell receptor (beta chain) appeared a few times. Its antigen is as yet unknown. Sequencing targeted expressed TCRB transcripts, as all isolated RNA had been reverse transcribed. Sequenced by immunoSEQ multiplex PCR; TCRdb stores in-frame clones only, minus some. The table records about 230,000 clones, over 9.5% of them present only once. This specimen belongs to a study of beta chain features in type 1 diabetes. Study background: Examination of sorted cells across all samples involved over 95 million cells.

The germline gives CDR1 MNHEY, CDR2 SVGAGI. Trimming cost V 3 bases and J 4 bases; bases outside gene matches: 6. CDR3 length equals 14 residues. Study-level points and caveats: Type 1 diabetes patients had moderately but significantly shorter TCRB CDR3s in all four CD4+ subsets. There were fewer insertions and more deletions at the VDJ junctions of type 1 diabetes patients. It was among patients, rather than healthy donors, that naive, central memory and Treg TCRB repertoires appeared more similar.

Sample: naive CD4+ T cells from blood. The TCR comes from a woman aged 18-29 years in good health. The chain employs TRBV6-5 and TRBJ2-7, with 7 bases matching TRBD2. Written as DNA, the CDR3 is TGTGCCAGCAGTTATCCGGGACTACCATACGAGCAGTACTTC. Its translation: CASSYPGLPYEQYF.